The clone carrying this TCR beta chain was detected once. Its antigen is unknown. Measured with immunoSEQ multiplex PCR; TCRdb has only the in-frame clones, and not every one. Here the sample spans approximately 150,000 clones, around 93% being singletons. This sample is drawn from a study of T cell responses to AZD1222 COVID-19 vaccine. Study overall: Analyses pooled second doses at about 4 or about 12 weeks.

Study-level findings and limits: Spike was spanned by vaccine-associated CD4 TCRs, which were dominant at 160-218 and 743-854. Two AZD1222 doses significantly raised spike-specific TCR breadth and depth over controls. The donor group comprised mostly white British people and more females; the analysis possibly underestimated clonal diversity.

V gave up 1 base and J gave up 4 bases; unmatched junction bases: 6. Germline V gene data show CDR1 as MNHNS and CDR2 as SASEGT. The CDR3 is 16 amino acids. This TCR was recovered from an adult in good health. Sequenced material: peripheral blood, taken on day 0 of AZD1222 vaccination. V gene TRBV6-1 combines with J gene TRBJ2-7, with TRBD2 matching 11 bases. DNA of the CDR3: TGTGCCAGCAGTGAAGGGGCCCTAGCGGGAGGATACGAGCAGTACTTC. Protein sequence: CASSEGALAGGYEQYF.